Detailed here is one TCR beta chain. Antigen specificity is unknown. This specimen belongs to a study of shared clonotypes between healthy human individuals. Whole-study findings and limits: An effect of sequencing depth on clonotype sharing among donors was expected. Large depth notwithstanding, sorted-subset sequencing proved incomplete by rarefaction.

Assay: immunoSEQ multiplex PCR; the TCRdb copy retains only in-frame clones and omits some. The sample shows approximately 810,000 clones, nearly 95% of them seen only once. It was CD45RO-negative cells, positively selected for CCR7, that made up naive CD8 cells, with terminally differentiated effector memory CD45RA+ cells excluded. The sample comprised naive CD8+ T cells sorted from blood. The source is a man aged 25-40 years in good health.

CDR3: CASRHPREGPDTGELFF. CDR3 DNA: TGTGCCAGCAGACACCCCCGGGAGGGGCCTGACACCGGGGAGCTGTTTTTT. The V gene is TRBV11-2, the J gene TRBJ2-2; 8 bases align to TRBD2. The germline V gene has CDR1 SGHAT and CDR2 FQNNGV. The CDR3 length is 17 residues. Unmatched junction bases numbered 12, after V lost 6 bases and J lost 3 bases.